Reported below is one T cell receptor beta chain. This specimen comes from a study of blood T cell repertoires in COVID-19. Clones were sequenced by immunoSEQ multiplex PCR, and TCRdb holds only the in-frame ones, with some missing. The sample shows fewer than 250,000 clones, about 90% of them seen only once. V was cut by 5 bases and J by 2 bases, with 5 bases left in between. This CDR3 spans 12 amino acids. CDR1 is SGHTA and CDR2 is FQGNSA in the germline V gene. Source material: PBMCs or T cells enriched from blood (not recorded which). The receptor was derived from a man aged 25 to 45 who had been exposed to COVID-19. J is TRBJ2-3 and V is TRBV7-2; D gene unclear. The CDR3 DNA reads as TGTGCCAGCAGCCCAAACACAGATACGCAGTATTTT. It translates to CASSPNTDTQYF.